This T cell receptor beta chain appears in the sequencing data of a study of shared clonotypes between healthy human individuals. Concerning this clone itself: Its target is unknown.

From germline, CDR1 is SGHTA and CDR2 FQGNSA. The CDR3 covers 14 residues. Trimming took 10 bases from V and 0 from J, leaving 16 bases between them. Sorted-subset replicate PCRs used about 200 ng DNA, some 33,000 T cell genomes. The data were produced by immunoSEQ multiplex PCR, yet TCRdb's version contains in-frame clones alone and is incomplete. The table has about 1.1 million clones, 78% seen once. General study points: Memory subsets generally showed smaller estimated richness than naive subsets did. Against clonotypes common to all four donors, non-shared ones had lower generation probabilities. What rarefaction showed was incomplete sorted-subset sequencing despite large depth.

Sequencing was done on a sample of memory CD4+ T cells from PBMCs. Indicated subset: CD45RA-negative fraction. This TCR was sampled from a man aged 18 to 30 in good health. Some clones in this sample may be carry-over from other donors' samples. This chain joins TRBV7-2 and TRBJ2-7; maybe TRBD2 (5 bases). The CDR3 is CATTASGTSYEQYF. CDR3 in DNA: TGTGCCACTACCGCGAGCGGTACCTCCTACGAGCAGTACTTC. The full variable domain, rest sourced from reference TRBV7-2 and TRBJ2-7, is GAGVSQSPSNKVTEKGKDVELRCDPISGHTALYWYRQSLGQGLEFLIYFQGNSAPDKSGLPSDRFSAERTGGSVSTLTIQRTQQEDSAVYLCATTASGTSYEQYFGPGTRLTVT.